This T cell receptor (beta chain) was captured in a study of shared clonotypes between healthy human individuals. CDR1 is MGHRA and CDR2 is YSYEKL in the germline V gene. V lost 0 bases, J lost 6 bases, and 16 bases lay in between. This CDR3 region has 16 residues. The repertoire was sequenced with immunoSEQ multiplex PCR; TCRdb's copy has only in-frame clones and lacks some. The sample yields 1.5 million to 1.9 million clones, roughly 98% seen once. This sequence originates from a man in his thirties or forties in good health. The sample consisted of naive CD4+ T cells sorted from blood. Described subset: CD45RA+ positively selected. The chain carries TRBV4-1 and TRBJ2-3; tentative D call: TRBD2 (5 bases). DNA for the CDR3: TGCGCCAGCAGCCAAGATAGCAGCGGCAGCAGGGATACGCAGTATTTT. This sequence encodes CASSQDSSGSRDTQYF.